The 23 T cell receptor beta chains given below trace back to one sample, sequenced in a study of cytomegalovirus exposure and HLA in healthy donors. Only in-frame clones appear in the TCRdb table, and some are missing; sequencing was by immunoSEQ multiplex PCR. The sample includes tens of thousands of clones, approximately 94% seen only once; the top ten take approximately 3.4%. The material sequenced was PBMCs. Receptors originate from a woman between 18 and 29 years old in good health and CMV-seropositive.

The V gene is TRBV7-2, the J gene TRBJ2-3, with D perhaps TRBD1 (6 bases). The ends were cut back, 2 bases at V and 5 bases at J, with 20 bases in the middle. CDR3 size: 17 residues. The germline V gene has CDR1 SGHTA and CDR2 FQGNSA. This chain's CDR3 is CASSLKLMAGAKDTQYF. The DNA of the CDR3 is TGTGCCAGCAGCTTAAAATTAATGGCAGGGGCGAAAGATACGCAGTATTTT.

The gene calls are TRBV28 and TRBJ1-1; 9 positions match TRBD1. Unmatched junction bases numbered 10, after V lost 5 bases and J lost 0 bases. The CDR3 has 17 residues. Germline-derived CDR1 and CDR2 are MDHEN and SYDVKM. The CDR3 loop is CASSPLGTGIMNTEAFF. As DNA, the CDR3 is TGTGCCAGCAGTCCCCTGGGGACAGGGATCATGAACACTGAAGCTTTCTTT.

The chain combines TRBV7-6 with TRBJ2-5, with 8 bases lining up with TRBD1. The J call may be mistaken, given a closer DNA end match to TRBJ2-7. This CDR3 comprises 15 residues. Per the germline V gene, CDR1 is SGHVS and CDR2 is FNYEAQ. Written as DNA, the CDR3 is TGTGCCAGCAGCTCACTACCCGACAGGGGCTACGAGCAGTACTTC. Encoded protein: CASSSLPDRGYEQYF.

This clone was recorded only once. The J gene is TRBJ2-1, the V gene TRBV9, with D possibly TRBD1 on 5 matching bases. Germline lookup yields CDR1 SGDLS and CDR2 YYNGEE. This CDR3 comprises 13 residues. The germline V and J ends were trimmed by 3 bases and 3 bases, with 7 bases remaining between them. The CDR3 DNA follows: TGTGCCAGCAGCGCCGACAGCTACAATGAGCAGTTCTTC. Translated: CASSADSYNEQFF.

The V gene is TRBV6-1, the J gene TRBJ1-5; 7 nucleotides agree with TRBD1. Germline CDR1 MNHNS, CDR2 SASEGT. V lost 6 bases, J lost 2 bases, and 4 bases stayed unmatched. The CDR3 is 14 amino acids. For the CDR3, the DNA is TGTGCCAGCAGGACAGGGTATGGCAATCAGCCCCAGCATTTT. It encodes CASRTGYGNQPQHF.

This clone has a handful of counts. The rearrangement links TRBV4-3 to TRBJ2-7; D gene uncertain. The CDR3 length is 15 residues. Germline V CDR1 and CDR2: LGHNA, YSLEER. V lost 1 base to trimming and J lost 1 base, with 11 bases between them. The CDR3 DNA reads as TGCGCCAGCAGCCAAGGGCTGGGCTTTTCCTACGAGCAGTACTTC. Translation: CASSQGLGFSYEQYF.

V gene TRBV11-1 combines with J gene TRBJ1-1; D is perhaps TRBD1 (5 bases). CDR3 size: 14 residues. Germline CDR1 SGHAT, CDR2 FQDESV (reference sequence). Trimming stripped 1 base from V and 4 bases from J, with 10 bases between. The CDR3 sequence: CASSLGQGGTEAFF. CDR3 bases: TGTGCCAGCAGCTTAGGGCAGGGAGGCACTGAAGCTTTCTTT.

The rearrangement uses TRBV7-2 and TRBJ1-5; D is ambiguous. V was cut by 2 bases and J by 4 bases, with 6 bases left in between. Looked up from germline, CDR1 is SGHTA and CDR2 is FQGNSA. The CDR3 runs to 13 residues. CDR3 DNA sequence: TGTGCCAGCAGCTTATACGGGAATCAGCCCCAGCATTTT. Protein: CASSLYGNQPQHF.

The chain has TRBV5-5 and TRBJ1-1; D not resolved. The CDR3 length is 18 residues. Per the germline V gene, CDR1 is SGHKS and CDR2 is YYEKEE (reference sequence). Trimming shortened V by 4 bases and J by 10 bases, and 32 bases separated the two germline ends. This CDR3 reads CASSLTGMARSGPFGAFF. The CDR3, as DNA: TGTGCCAGCAGCCTTACTGGGATGGCACGTAGCGGACCTTTTGGAGCTTTCTTT.

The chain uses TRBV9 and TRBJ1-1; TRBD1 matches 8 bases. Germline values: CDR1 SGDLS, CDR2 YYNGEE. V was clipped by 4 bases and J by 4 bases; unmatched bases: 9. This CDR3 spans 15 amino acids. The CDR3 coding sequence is TGTGCCAGCAGCCCTCGGACAGGGTCGTTCACTGAAGCTTTCTTT. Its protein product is CASSPRTGSFTEAFF.

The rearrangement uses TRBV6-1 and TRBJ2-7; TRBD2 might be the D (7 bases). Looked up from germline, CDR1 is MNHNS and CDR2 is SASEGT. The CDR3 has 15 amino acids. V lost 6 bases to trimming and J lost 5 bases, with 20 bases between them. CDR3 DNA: TGTGCCAGCAGATCCAAGGGGGGGCAGGGGCACGAGCAGTACTTC. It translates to CASRSKGGQGHEQYF.

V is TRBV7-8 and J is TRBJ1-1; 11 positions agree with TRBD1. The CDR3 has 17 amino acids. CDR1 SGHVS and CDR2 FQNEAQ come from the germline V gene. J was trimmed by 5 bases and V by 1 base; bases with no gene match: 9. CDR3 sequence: CASSLGWTGGAGTEAFF. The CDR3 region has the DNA TGTGCCAGCAGCTTAGGGTGGACAGGGGGCGCAGGGACTGAAGCTTTCTTT. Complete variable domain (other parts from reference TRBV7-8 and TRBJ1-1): GAGVSQSPRYKVAKRGQDVALRCDPISGHVSLFWYQQALGQGPEFLTYFQNEAQLDKSGLPSDRFFAERPEGSVSTLKIQRTQQEDSAVYLCASSLGWTGGAGTEAFFGQGTRLTVV.

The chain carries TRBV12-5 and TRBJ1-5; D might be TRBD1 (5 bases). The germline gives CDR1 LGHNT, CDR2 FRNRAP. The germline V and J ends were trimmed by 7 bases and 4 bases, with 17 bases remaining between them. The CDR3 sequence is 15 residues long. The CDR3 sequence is CASALGEGMNQPQHF. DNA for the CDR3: TGTGCTAGTGCCCTGGGGGAGGGGATGAATCAGCCCCAGCATTTT. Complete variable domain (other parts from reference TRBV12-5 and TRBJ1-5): DARVTQTPRHKVTEMGQEVTMRCQPILGHNTVFWYRQTMMQGLELLAYFRNRAPLDDSGMPKDRFSAEMPDATLATLKIQPSEPRDSAVYFCASALGEGMNQPQHFGDGTRLSIL.

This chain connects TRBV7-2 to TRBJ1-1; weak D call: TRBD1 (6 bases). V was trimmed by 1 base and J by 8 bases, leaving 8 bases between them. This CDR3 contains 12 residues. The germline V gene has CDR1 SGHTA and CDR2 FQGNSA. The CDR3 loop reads CASSLVGGEAFF. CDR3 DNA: TGTGCCAGCAGCTTAGTAGGGGGAGAAGCTTTCTTT.

The CDR3 region has the DNA TGTGCCAGCACACTAGCGGGAGGTCTCGGAGAGACCCAGTACTTC. Its protein is CASTLAGGLGETQYF. The chain combines TRBV19 with TRBJ2-5; 12 nucleotides agree with TRBD2. Germline trimming cut 9 bases from V and 4 bases from J; bases unmatched to any gene: 9. Germline values: CDR1 LNHDA, CDR2 SQIVND (reference sequence). The length of the CDR3 is 15 residues.

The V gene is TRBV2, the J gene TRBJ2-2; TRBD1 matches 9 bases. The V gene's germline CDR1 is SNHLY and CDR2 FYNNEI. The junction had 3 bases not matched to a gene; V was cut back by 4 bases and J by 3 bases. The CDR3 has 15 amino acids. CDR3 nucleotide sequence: TGTGCCAGCAGTGCCCGGGACAGGGACACCGGGGAGCTGTTTTTT. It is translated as CASSARDRDTGELFF.

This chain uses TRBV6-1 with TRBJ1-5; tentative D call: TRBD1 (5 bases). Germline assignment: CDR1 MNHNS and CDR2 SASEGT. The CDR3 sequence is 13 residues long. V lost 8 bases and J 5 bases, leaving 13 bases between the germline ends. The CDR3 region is CASVGALHQPQHF. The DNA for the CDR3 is TGTGCCAGCGTAGGGGCCCTACATCAGCCCCAGCATTTT.

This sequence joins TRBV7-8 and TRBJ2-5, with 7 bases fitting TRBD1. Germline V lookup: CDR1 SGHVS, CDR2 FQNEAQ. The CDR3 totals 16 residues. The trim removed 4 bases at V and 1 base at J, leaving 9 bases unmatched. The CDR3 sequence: CASSSSTGSFQETQYF. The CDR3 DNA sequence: TGTGCCAGCAGCTCATCGACAGGGTCCTTCCAAGAGACCCAGTACTTC.

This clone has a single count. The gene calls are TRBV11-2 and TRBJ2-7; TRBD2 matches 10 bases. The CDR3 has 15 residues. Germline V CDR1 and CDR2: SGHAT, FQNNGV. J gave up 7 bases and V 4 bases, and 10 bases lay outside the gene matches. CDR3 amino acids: CASSYLPGLAWEQYF. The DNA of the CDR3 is TGTGCCAGCAGCTACCTTCCGGGACTAGCGTGGGAGCAGTACTTC.

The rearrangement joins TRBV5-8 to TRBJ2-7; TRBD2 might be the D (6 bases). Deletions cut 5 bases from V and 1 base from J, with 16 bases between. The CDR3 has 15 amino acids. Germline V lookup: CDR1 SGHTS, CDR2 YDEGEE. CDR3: CASRARGGASYEQYF. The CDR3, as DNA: TGTGCCAGCAGAGCCCGAGGCGGGGCATCCTACGAGCAGTACTTC.

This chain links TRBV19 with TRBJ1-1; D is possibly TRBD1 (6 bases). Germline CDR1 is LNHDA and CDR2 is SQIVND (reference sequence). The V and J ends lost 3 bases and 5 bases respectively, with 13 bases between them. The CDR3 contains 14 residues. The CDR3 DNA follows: TGTGCCAGTAGTATGACAGGTGGTGTGACTGAAGCTTTCTTT. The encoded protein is CASSMTGGVTEAFF. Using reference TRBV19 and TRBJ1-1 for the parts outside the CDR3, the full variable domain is DGGITQSPKYLFRKEGQNVTLSCEQNLNHDAMYWYRQDPGQGLRLIYYSQIVNDFQKGDIAEGYSVSREKKESFPLTVTSAQKNPTAFYLCASSMTGGVTEAFFGQGTRLTVV.

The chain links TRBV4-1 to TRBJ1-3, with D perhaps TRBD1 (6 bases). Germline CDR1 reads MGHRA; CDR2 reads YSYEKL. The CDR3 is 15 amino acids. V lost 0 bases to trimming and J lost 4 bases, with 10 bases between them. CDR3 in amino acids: CASSQDRGQGNTIYF. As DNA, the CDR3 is TGCGCCAGCAGCCAAGATCGAGGACAGGGAAACACCATATATTTT.

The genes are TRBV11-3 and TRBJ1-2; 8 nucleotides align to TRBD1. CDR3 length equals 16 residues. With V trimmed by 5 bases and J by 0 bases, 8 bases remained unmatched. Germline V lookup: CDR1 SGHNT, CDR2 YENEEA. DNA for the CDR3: TGTGCCAGCAGCCCCGGACAGGGTCTTGCTAACTATGGCTACACCTTC. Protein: CASSPGQGLANYGYTF.